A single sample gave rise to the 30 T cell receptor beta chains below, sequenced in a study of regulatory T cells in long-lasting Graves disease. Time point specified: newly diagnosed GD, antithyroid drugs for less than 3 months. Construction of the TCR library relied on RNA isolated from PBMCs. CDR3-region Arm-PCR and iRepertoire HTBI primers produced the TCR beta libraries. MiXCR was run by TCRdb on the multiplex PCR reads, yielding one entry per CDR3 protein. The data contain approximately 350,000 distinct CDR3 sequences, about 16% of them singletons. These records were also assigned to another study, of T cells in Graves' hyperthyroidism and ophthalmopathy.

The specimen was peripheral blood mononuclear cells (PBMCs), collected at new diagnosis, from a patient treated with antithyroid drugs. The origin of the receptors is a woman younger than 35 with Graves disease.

For the CDR3, the DNA is TGTGCCAGCAGTCATCCTGGACAGTCACGTACCTATGGCTACACCTTC. Its protein is CASSHPGQSRTYGYTF. The rearrangement joins TRBV6-1 to TRBJ1-2; perhaps TRBD1 as D (6 bases). Germline V CDR1 and CDR2: MNHNS, SASEGT. The CDR3 consists of 16 residues. V lost 5 bases and J lost 4, with 20 bases in between.

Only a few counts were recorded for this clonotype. CDR3: CASSDRNEKLFF. CDR3 nucleotide sequence: TGTGCCAGCAGTGACAGGAATGAAAAACTGTTTTTT. The chain combines TRBV6-1 with TRBJ1-4; D unclear. Trimming pared 3 bases from V and 5 bases from J, leaving 4 bases between. CDR1 MNHNS and CDR2 SASEGT come from the germline V gene. The CDR3 covers 12 residues.

CDR3 sequence (DNA): TGTGCCAGCAGGCAGGGACTAGAAGCCTACGAGCAGTACTTC. Amino acid sequence: CASRQGLEAYEQYF. This rearrangement joins TRBV27 to TRBJ2-7; 8 positions agree with TRBD2. CDR1 MNHEY and CDR2 SMNVEV come from the germline V gene (reference sequence). The V gene end was trimmed by 6 bases and the J gene end by 2 bases; junction bases not matched to a gene: 6. The CDR3 has 14 amino acids.

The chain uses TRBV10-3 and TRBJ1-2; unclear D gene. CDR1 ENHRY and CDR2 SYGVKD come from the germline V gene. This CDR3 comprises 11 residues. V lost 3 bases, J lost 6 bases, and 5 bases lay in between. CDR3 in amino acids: CAISERDGYTF. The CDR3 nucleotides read TGTGCCATCAGTGAAAGGGATGGCTACACCTTC.

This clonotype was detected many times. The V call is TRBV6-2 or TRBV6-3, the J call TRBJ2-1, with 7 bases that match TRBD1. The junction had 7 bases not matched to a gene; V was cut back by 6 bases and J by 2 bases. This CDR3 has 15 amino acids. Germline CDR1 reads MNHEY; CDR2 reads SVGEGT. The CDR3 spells CASSYLGQAYNEQFF. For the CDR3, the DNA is TGTGCCAGCAGCTACCTAGGACAGGCCTACAATGAGCAGTTCTTC.

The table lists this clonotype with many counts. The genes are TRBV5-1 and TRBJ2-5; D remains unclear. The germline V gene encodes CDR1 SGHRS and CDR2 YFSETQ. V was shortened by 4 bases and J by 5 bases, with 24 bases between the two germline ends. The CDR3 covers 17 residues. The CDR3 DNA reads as TGCGCCAGCAGCAGCGCTCTGATCAGTACCTTCGGGGAGACCCAGTACTTC. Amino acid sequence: CASSSALISTFGETQYF.

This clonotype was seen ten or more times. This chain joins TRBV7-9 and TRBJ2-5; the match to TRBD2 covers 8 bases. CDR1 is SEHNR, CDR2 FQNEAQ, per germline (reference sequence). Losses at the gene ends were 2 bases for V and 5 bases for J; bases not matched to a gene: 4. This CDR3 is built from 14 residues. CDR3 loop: CASSLSSGVETQYF. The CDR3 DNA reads TGTGCCAGCAGCTTAAGTAGCGGGGTGGAGACCCAGTACTTC. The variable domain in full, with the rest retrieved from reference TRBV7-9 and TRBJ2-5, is DTGVSQNPRHKITKRGQNVTFRCDPISEHNRLYWYRQTLGQGPEFLTYFQNEAQLEKSRLLSDRFSAERPKGSFSTLEIQRTEQGDSAMYLCASSLSSGVETQYFGPGTRLLVL.

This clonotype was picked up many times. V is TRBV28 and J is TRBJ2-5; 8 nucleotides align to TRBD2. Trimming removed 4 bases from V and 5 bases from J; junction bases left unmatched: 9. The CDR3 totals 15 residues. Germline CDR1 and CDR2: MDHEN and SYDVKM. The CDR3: CASSSSGSGGETQYF. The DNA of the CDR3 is TGTGCCAGCAGTTCCTCCGGCTCGGGGGGGGAGACCCAGTACTTC.

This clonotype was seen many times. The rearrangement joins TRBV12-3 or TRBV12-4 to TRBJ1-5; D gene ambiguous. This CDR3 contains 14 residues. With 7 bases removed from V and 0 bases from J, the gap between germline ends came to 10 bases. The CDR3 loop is CASTFGLSNQPQHF. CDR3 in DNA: TGTGCCAGCACCTTCGGGCTTAGCAATCAGCCCCAGCATTTT.

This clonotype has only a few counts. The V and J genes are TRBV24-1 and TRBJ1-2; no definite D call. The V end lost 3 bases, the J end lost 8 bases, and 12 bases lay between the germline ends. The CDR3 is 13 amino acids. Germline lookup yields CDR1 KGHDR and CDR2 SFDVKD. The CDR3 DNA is TGTGCCACCAGTGATCCAGGAGGGAAGGGCTACACCTTC. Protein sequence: CATSDPGGKGYTF.

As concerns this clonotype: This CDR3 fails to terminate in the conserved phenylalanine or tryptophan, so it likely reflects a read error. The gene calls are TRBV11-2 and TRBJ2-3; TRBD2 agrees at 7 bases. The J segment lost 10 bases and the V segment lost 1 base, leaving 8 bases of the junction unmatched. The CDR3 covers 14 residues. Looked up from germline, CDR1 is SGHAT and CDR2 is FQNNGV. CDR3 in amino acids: CASSLGGGVGAQYS. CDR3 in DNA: TGTGCCAGCAGCTTAGGCGGGGGAGTTGGCGCGCAGTATTCC.

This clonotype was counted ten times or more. CDR3 sequence reads: CSATSGQRYEQYF. For the CDR3, the DNA is TGCAGTGCTACCTCGGGACAGCGCTACGAGCAGTACTTC. The chain carries TRBV20-1 and TRBJ2-7, with 7 bases identical to TRBD1. Germline CDR1 reads DFQATT; CDR2 reads SNEGSKA (reference sequence). The CDR3 has 13 amino acids. The trim removed 4 bases at V and 3 bases at J, leaving 6 bases unmatched.

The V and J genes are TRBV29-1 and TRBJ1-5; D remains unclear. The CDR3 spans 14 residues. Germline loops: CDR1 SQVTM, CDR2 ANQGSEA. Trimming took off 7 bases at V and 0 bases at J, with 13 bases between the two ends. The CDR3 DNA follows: TGCAGCGGCTTGAAGGGTCATAGCAATCAGCCCCAGCATTTT. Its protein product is CSGLKGHSNQPQHF.

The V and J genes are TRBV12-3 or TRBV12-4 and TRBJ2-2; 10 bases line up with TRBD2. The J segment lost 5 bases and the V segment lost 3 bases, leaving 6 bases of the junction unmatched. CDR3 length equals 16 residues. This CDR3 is CASSFSTSGETGELFF. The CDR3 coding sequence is TGTGCCAGCAGTTTCTCCACTAGCGGGGAAACCGGGGAGCTGTTTTTT.

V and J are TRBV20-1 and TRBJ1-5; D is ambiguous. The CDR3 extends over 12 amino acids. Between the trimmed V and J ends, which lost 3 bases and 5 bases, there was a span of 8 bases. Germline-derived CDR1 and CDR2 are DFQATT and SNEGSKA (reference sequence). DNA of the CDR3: TGCAGTGCTAGTTTCGGGGATCAGCCCCAGCATTTT. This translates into CSASFGDQPQHF.

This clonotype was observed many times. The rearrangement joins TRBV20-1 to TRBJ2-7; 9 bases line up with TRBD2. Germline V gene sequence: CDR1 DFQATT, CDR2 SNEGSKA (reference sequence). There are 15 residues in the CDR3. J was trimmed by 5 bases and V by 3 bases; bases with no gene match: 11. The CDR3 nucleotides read TGCAGTGCTAGTCGGCCTAGCGGGGTCCTTGACGAGCAGTACTTC. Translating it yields CSASRPSGVLDEQYF.

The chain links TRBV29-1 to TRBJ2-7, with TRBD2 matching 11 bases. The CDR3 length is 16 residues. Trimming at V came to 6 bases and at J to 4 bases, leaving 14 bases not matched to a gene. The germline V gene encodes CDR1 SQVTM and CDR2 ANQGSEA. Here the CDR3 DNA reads TGCAGCGTAGTCATACTAGCGGGAGCCAAAGGTTACGAGCAGTACTTC. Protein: CSVVILAGAKGYEQYF.

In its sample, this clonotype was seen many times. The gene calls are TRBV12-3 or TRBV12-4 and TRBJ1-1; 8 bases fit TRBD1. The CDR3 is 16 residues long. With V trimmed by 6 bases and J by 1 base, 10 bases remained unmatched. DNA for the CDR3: TGTGCCAGCAGACCCCAGGGGGCGATTACGAACACTGAAGCTTTCTTT. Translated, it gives CASRPQGAITNTEAFF.

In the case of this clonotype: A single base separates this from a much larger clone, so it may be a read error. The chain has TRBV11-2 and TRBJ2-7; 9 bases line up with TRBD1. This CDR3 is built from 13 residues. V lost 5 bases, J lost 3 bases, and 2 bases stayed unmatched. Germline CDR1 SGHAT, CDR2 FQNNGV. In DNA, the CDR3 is TGTGCCAGCAGCCAGACAGGGGGCTACGAGCAGTACTTC. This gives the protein CASSQTGGYEQYF.

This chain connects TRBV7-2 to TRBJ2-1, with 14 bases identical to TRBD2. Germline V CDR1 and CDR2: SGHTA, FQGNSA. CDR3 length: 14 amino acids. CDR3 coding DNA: TGTGCGTTTGGTGGGACTAGCGGGAGCAATGAGCAGTTCTTC. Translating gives CAFGGTSGSNEQFF.

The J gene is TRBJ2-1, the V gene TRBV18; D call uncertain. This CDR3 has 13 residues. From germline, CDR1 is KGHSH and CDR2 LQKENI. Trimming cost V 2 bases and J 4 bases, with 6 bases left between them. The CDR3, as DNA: TGTGCCAGCTCACCAACGGATTACAATGAGCAGTTCTTC. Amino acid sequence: CASSPTDYNEQFF.

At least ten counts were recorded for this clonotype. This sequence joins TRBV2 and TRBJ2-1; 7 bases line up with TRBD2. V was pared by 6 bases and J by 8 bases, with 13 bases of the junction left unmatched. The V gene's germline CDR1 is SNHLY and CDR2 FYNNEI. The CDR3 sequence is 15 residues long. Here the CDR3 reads CASSESRTSGDEQFF. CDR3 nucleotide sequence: TGTGCCAGCAGCGAGTCCCGGACTAGTGGCGATGAGCAGTTCTTC.

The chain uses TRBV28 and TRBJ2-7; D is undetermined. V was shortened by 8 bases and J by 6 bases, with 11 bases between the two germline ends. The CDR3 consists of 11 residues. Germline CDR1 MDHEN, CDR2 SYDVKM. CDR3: CASGRYCEQYF. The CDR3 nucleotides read TGTGCCAGCGGCCGGTACTGCGAGCAGTACTTC.

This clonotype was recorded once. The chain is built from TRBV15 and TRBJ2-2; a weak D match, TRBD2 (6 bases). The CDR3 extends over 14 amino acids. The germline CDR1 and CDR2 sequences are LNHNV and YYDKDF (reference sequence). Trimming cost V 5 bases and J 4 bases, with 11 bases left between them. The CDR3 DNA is TGTGCCACCAGCGGGGGGTTGGGCACCGGGGAGCTGTTTTTT. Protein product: CATSGGLGTGELFF.

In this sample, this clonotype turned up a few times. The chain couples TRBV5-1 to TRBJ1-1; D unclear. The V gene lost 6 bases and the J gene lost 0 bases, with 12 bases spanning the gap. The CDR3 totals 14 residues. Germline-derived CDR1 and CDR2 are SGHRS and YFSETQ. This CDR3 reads CASKKREMNTEAFF. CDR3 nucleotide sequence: TGCGCCAGCAAAAAAAGGGAAATGAACACTGAAGCTTTCTTT.

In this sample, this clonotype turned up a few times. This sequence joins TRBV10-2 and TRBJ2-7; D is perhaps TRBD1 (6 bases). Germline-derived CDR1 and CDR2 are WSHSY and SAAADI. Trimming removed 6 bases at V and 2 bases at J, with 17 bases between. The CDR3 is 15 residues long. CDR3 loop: CASRQGGGSTYEQYF. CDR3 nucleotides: TGCGCCAGCAGACAGGGTGGTGGTTCGACCTACGAGCAGTACTTC.

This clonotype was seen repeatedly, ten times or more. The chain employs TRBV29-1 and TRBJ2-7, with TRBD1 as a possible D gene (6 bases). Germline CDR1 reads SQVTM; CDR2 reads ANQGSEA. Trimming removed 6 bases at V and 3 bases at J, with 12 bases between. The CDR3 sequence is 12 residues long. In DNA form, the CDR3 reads TGCAGCGTAGGGCAGGGGATCTACGAGCAGTACTTC. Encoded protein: CSVGQGIYEQYF.

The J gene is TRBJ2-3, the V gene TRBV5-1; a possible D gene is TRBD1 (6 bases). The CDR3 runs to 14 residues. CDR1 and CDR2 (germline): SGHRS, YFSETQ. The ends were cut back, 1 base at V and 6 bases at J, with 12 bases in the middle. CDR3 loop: CASSLPDRGDTQYF. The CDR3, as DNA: TGCGCCAGCAGCTTGCCCGATAGGGGGGATACGCAGTATTTT.

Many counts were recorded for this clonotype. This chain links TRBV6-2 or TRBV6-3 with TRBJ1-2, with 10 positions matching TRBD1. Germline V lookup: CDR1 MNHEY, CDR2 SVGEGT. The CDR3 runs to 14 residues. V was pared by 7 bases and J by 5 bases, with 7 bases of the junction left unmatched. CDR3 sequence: CASKGTGVKYGYTF. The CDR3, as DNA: TGTGCCAGCAAAGGGACAGGGGTGAAATATGGCTACACCTTC.

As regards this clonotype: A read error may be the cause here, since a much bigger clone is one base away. Here the CDR3 DNA reads TGCACCAGCAGCCAAGCCGTCGGGACAGAAGCTTTCTTT. Translating gives CTSSQAVGTEAFF. The chain is built from TRBV4-1 and TRBJ1-1; TRBD1 might be the D (6 bases). The length of the CDR3 is 13 residues. Germline lookup yields CDR1 MGHRA and CDR2 YSYEKL.